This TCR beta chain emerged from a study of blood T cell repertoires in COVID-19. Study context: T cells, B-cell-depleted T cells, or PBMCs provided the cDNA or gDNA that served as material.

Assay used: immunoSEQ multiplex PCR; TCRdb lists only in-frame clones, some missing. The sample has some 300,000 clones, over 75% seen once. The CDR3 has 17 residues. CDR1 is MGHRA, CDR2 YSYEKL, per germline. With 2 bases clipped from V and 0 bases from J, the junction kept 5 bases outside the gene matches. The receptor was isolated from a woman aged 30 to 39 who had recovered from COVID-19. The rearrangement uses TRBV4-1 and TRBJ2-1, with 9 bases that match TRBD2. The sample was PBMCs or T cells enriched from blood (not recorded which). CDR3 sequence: CASSQRLAVRSYNEQFF. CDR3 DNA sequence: TGCGCCAGCAGCCAACGACTAGCGGTGCGCTCCTACAATGAGCAGTTCTTC.